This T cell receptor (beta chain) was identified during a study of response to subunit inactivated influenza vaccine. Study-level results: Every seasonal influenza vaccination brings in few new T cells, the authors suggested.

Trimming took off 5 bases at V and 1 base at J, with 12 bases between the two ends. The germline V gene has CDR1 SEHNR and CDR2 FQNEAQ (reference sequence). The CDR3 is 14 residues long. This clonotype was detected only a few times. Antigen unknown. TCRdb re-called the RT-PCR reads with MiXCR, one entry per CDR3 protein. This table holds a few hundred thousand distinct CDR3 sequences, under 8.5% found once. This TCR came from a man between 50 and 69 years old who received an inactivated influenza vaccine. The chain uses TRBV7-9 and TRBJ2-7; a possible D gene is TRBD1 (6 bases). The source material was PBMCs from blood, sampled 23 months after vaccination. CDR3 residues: CASSPQGLSYEQYF. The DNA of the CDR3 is TGTGCCAGCAGCCCCCAGGGGCTATCCTACGAGCAGTACTTC.